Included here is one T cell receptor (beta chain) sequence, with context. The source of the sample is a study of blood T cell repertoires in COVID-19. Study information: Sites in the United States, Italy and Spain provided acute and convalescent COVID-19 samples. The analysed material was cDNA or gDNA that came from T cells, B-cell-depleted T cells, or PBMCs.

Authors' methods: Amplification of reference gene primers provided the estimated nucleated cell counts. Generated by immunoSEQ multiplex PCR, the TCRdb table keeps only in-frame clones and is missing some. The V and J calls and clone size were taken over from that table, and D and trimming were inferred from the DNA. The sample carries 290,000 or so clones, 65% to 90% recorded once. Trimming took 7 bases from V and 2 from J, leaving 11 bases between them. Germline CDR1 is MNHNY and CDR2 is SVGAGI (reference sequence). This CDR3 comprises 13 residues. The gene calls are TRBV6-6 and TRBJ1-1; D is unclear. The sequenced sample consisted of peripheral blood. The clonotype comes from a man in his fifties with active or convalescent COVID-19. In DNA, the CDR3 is TGTGCCAGCACGGGATATCGCAACACTGAAGCTTTCTTT. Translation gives CASTGYRNTEAFF.